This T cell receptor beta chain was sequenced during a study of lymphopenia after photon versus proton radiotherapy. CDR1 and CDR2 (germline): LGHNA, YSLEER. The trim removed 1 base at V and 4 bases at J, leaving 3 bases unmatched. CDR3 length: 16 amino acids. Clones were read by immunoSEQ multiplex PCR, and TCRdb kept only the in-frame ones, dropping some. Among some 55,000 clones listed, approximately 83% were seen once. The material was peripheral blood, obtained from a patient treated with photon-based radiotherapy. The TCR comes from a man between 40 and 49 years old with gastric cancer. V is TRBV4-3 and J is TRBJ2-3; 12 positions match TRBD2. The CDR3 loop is CASSQGTSGESDTQYF. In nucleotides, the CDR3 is TGCGCCAGCAGCCAAGGGACTAGCGGGGAGTCAGATACGCAGTATTTT.